These 24 T cell receptor beta chains were all obtained from the same sample, sequenced in a study of human T cells and chemical hapten exposure. Time point in this sample: pre-sensitization, week 0. Treatment described: therapeutic diphenylcyclopropenone sensitization with weekly scalp DPC. Each CDR3 protein gets one entry after TCRdb re-called the RACE reads with MiXCR. The table includes approximately 60,000 distinct CDR3 sequences, 9.5% to 10% detected once. The sequenced sample was whole blood, obtained in connection with sensitization to the hapten diphenylcyclopropenone (DPC). These receptors came from a man aged 35 to 55 with alopecia areata. Some clones in this sample may be carry-over from other donors' samples.

This clonotype was seen at least ten times. The gene calls are TRBV28 and TRBJ2-7; 7 nucleotides agree with TRBD1. Germline CDR1 MDHEN, CDR2 SYDVKM. After removal of 5 bases from V and 7 bases from J, the junction contained 8 bases not matched to a gene. The CDR3 extends over 13 amino acids. The chain's CDR3 is CASSLRGLGEQYF. CDR3 coding DNA: TGTGCCAGCAGTCTTAGGGGGCTTGGTGAGCAGTACTTC. The whole variable domain, remainder taken from reference TRBV28 and TRBJ2-7, is DVKVTQSSRYLVKRTGEKVFLECVQDMDHENMFWYRQDPGLGLRLIYFSYDVKMKEKGDIPEGYSVSREKKERFSLILESASTNQTSMYLCASSLRGLGEQYFGPGTRLTVT.

This chain uses TRBV19 with TRBJ1-1; perhaps TRBD1 as D (5 bases). Germline V gene data show CDR1 as LNHDA and CDR2 as SQIVND (reference sequence). This CDR3 is 13 amino acids long. V dropped 7 bases and J dropped 6 bases, with 15 bases sitting between them. The CDR3 DNA reads as TGTGCCAGTATCCCGGGGGTTGCTGCTGAAGCTTTCTTT. Translating gives CASIPGVAAEAFF. Full variable domain (rest looked up from reference TRBV19 and TRBJ1-1): DGGITQSPKYLFRKEGQNVTLSCEQNLNHDAMYWYRQDPGQGLRLIYYSQIVNDFQKGDIAEGYSVSREKKESFPLTVTSAQKNPTAFYLCASIPGVAAEAFFGQGTRLTVV.

This clonotype was seen ten or more times. The gene calls are TRBV7-2 and TRBJ2-2; D remains unclear. Germline V gene lookup returns CDR1 SGHTA and CDR2 FQGNSA. This CDR3 comprises 14 residues. Trimming pared 2 bases from V and 4 bases from J, leaving 8 bases between. The CDR3 protein is CASSLLFTTGELFF. In DNA form, the CDR3 reads TGTGCCAGCAGCTTACTCTTCACCACCGGGGAGCTGTTTTTT.

At least ten counts were recorded for this clonotype. The chain uses TRBV6-5 and TRBJ2-4, with a tentative D call TRBD1 (6 bases). The V end lost 8 bases, the J end lost 6 bases, and 20 bases lay between the germline ends. The CDR3 sequence is 15 residues long. Germline V gene sequence: CDR1 MNHEY, CDR2 SVGAGI. This CDR3 is CASESRTAKRNIQYF. The CDR3 nucleotides read TGTGCCAGCGAGAGTCGGACAGCCAAGAGAAACATTCAGTACTTC.

There are many counts of this clonotype. The gene calls are TRBV28 and TRBJ1-5; 8 bases map to TRBD1. The CDR3 has 14 amino acids. Germline V gives CDR1 MDHEN, CDR2 SYDVKM. Losses at the gene ends were 6 bases for V and 7 bases for J; bases not matched to a gene: 8. The CDR3 DNA reads TGTGCCAGCAGGAAGGGACAGGCGGGCCAGCCCCAGCATTTT. Amino acid sequence: CASRKGQAGQPQHF.

Only a few counts were recorded for this clonotype. This chain uses TRBV7-2 with TRBJ2-7, with D possibly matching TRBD2 (5 bases). This CDR3 region has 13 residues. CDR1 and CDR2 (germline): SGHTA, FQGNSA. Trimming stripped 8 bases from V and 7 bases from J, with 18 bases between. CDR3 nucleotide sequence: TGTGCCAGCTCCGGACTCGGGGTCGGGGAGCAGTACTTC. This codes for CASSGLGVGEQYF.

The chain links TRBV7-3 to TRBJ2-5, with 7 bases that match TRBD1. The CDR3 extends over 14 amino acids. Germline loops: CDR1 SGHTA, CDR2 FQGTGA. The junction had 7 bases not matched to a gene; V was cut back by 6 bases and J by 3 bases. DNA of the CDR3: TGTGCCAGCAGTCCAGGGGGAAGGGAAGAGACCCAGTACTTC. It yields the protein CASSPGGREETQYF.

This clonotype was picked up many times. The chain has TRBV20-1 and TRBJ1-5; 9 bases align to TRBD1. V lost 4 bases to trimming and J lost 4 bases; unmatched junction nucleotides: 8. CDR3 length equals 15 residues. Germline V gene sequence: CDR1 DFQATT, CDR2 SNEGSKA (reference sequence). The chain's CDR3 is CSANPPGQGNQPQHF. CDR3 sequence (DNA): TGCAGTGCTAACCCCCCGGGACAGGGTAATCAGCCCCAGCATTTT.

In its sample, this clonotype was seen a few times. The rearrangement uses TRBV28 and TRBJ2-7; unclear D gene. The CDR3 is 13 residues long. Germline CDR1 MDHEN, CDR2 SYDVKM. V shed 3 bases and J shed 1 base, with 7 bases lying between them. The CDR3 sequence: CASSFDDSYEQYF. CDR3 sequence (DNA): TGTGCCAGCAGTTTCGACGATTCCTACGAGCAGTACTTC.

The chain links TRBV5-1 to TRBJ2-2, with a possible D match to TRBD1 (5 bases). From germline, CDR1 is SGHRS and CDR2 YFSETQ. V was shortened by 4 bases and J by 4 bases, with 11 bases between the two germline ends. The length of the CDR3 is 14 residues. This CDR3 reads CASSLVRGTGELFF. The CDR3 DNA reads TGCGCCAGCAGCCTGGTTAGGGGCACCGGGGAGCTGTTTTTT. Full variable domain (missing parts from reference TRBV5-1 and TRBJ2-2): KAGVTQTPRYLIKTRGQQVTLSCSPISGHRSVSWYQQTPGQGLQFLFEYFSETQRNKGNFPGRFSGRQFSNSRSEMNVSTLELGDSALYLCASSLVRGTGELFFGEGSRLTVL.

The table lists this clonotype with many counts. The CDR3 region is CAISGGSKAFF. CDR3 sequence (DNA): TGTGCCATCTCAGGGGGAAGTAAAGCTTTCTTT. The chain combines TRBV28 with TRBJ1-1, with 7 bases matching TRBD1. Germline V lookup: CDR1 MDHEN, CDR2 SYDVKM. J gave up 9 bases and V 10 bases, and 8 bases lay outside the gene matches. CDR3 length equals 11 residues.

This clonotype came up a few times. V gene TRBV7-2 combines with J gene TRBJ1-5; no reliable D call. This CDR3 is built from 14 residues. Deletions cut 2 bases from V and 1 base from J, with 6 bases between. The germline gives CDR1 SGHTA, CDR2 FQGNSA. CDR3 sequence: CASSLMDSNQPQHF. The CDR3 DNA reads TGTGCCAGCAGCTTAATGGACAGCAATCAGCCCCAGCATTTT.

The J gene is TRBJ1-2, the V gene TRBV6-5; 9 bases are a match to TRBD1. J gave up 4 bases and V 2 bases, and 5 bases lay outside the gene matches. This CDR3 has 15 residues. Germline CDR1 MNHEY, CDR2 SVGAGI. The CDR3 DNA follows: TGTGCCAGCAGTTACCCGACAGGGGGAACCTATGGCTACACCTTC. Translating it yields CASSYPTGGTYGYTF.

The chain couples TRBV28 to TRBJ2-4, with TRBD2 as a possible D gene (6 bases). The CDR3 length is 15 residues. Germline CDR1 MDHEN, CDR2 SYDVKM. V was clipped by 10 bases and J by 6 bases, with 22 bases between them. CDR3 nucleotides: TGTGCCACAGCGCAGGCGGGACCCCTAGGAAACATTCAGTACTTC. Residues: CATAQAGPLGNIQYF.

The rearrangement uses TRBV20-1 and TRBJ2-1; the D gene is possibly TRBD2 (7 bases). Per germline, CDR1 DFQATT and CDR2 SNEGSKA (reference sequence). With 1 base removed from V and 3 bases from J, the gap between germline ends came to 28 bases. The CDR3 has 20 residues. The CDR3 nucleotides are TGCAGTGCTAGAGGGAGTAGGACAGCGGGGAGTATTGTCGACTACAATGAGCAGTTCTTC. This gives the protein CSARGSRTAGSIVDYNEQFF.

The chain has TRBV6-4 and TRBJ2-7, with a possible D match to TRBD1 (6 bases). The CDR3 sequence is 14 residues long. CDR1 and CDR2 (germline): MRHNA, SNTAGT. The germline V and J ends were trimmed by 2 bases and 1 base, with 9 bases remaining between them. The CDR3 DNA follows: TGTGCCAGCAGTGACGGGGGCAGGTCCTACGAGCAGTACTTC. It yields the protein CASSDGGRSYEQYF.

This clonotype was recorded a few times. This sequence joins TRBV7-6 and TRBJ1-1; no clear D gene. V lost 1 base to trimming and J lost 2 bases, with 8 bases between them. Per germline, CDR1 SGHVS and CDR2 FNYEAQ. The CDR3 runs to 14 residues. In DNA, the CDR3 is TGTGCCAGCAGCTTAGAAGAAGAAAACACTGAAGCTTTCTTT. It is translated as CASSLEEENTEAFF.

This clonotype was counted ten times or more. V gene TRBV20-1 combines with J gene TRBJ2-3, with a possible D match to TRBD2 (7 bases). CDR1 and CDR2 (germline): DFQATT, SNEGSKA (reference sequence). V was pared by 3 bases and J by 4 bases, with 17 bases between. The CDR3 extends over 15 amino acids. CDR3: CSASYRELAPDTQYF. The CDR3 DNA is TGCAGTGCTAGCTACAGGGAACTAGCGCCAGATACGCAGTATTTT.

This clonotype came up a few times. V and J are TRBV9 and TRBJ1-1; D is possibly TRBD1 (5 bases). V dropped 0 bases and J dropped 1 base, with 13 bases sitting between them. The CDR3 length is 16 residues. Germline-derived CDR1 and CDR2 are SGDLS and YYNGEE. CDR3: CASSVGSNRPNTEAFF. The CDR3 DNA follows: TGTGCCAGCAGCGTAGGGTCCAACAGGCCGAACACTGAAGCTTTCTTT. The full variable domain, rest sourced from reference TRBV9 and TRBJ1-1, is DSGVTQTPKHLITATGQRVTLRCSPRSGDLSVYWYQQSLDQGLQFLIQYYNGEERAKGNILERFSAQQFPDLHSELNLSSLELGDSALYFCASSVGSNRPNTEAFFGQGTRLTVV.

This chain uses TRBV20-1 with TRBJ2-2, with 9 positions matching TRBD1. The V gene end was trimmed by 4 bases and the J gene end by 4 bases; junction bases not matched to a gene: 7. The CDR3 is made up of 15 amino acids. Germline V gene lookup returns CDR1 DFQATT and CDR2 SNEGSKA (reference sequence). The chain's CDR3 is CSATGTGKFTGELFF. The DNA for the CDR3 is TGCAGTGCTACCGGGACAGGGAAATTCACCGGGGAGCTGTTTTTT.

The V and J genes are TRBV12-3 or TRBV12-4 and TRBJ2-2; 9 bases align to TRBD1. The CDR3 sequence is 16 residues long. Trimming took 6 bases from V and 6 from J; bases not matched to a gene: 11. This CDR3 is CASSLGQGVWAGELFF. DNA for the CDR3: TGTGCCAGCAGCCTGGGACAGGGTGTATGGGCCGGGGAGCTGTTTTTT.

J is TRBJ1-6 and V is TRBV5-4; TRBD1 aligns across 10 bases. Trimming at V came to 4 bases and at J to 4 bases, leaving 2 bases not matched to a gene. CDR3 length: 15 amino acids. The germline CDR1 and CDR2 sequences are SGHNT and YYREEE (reference sequence). The CDR3 sequence is CASSRGQGYNSPLHF. The CDR3 nucleotides are TGTGCCAGCAGCCGGGGACAGGGGTATAATTCACCCCTCCACTTT.

This clonotype was recorded at least ten times. The gene calls are TRBV11-2 and TRBJ2-2; D is unclear. Trimming removed 0 bases at V and 1 base at J, with 3 bases between. Germline V CDR1 and CDR2: SGHAT, FQNNGV. This CDR3 is built from 14 residues. DNA of the CDR3: TGTGCCAGCAGCTTAGAAGGGAACACCGGGGAGCTGTTTTTT. This translates into CASSLEGNTGELFF. The whole variable domain, filled in from reference TRBV11-2 and TRBJ2-2, reads EAGVAQSPRYKIIEKRQSVAFWCNPISGHATLYWYQQILGQGPKLLIQFQNNGVVDDSQLPKDRFSAERLKGVDSTLKIQPAKLEDSAVYLCASSLEGNTGELFFGEGSRLTVL.

At least ten counts were recorded for this clonotype. The CDR3 protein is CASTPSRDASYEQYF. CDR3 bases: TGTGCCAGTACCCCATCTAGGGACGCATCCTACGAGCAGTACTTC. The chain joins TRBV19 to TRBJ2-7; D tentatively reads TRBD1 or TRBD2 (5 bases each). The germline gives CDR1 LNHDA, CDR2 SQIVND (reference sequence). CDR3 length: 15 residues. Trimming cost V 7 bases and J 1 base, with 17 bases left between them.